A single sample is the source of the 13 T cell receptor beta chains below, sequenced in a study of lymphopenia after photon versus proton radiotherapy. This table comes from immunoSEQ multiplex PCR, and its TCRdb copy is limited to in-frame clones, with some not included. The table includes 40,000 to 55,000 clones, 80% to 95% detected once. Sequencing used peripheral blood, obtained from a patient treated with photon-based radiotherapy. The origin of the receptors is a woman aged 40 to 55 with cholangiocarcinoma.

The rearrangement links TRBV5-1 to TRBJ2-1, with D possibly being TRBD2 (5 bases). The CDR3 is made up of 14 amino acids. Germline V gives CDR1 SGHRS, CDR2 YFSETQ. Trimming cost V 2 bases and J 2 bases, with 8 bases left between them. CDR3 nucleotide sequence: TGCGCCAGCAGCTTTCGGGGAGCCTACAATGAGCAGTTCTTC. It translates to CASSFRGAYNEQFF.

The chain is built from TRBV29-1 and TRBJ1-4; no clear D. V lost 6 bases to trimming and J lost 0 bases, with 8 bases between them. There are 13 residues in the CDR3. From germline, CDR1 is SQVTM and CDR2 ANQGSEA. In DNA form, the CDR3 reads TGCAGCGTCCAGGCTGCAACTAATGAAAAACTGTTTTTT. It specifies CSVQAATNEKLFF.

In this sample, this clone turned up once. The rearrangement uses TRBV2 and TRBJ2-7, with D perhaps matching TRBD2 (5 bases). Germline V gene data show CDR1 as SNHLY and CDR2 as FYNNEI. The V and J ends lost 4 bases and 4 bases respectively, with 11 bases between them. The CDR3 length is 13 residues. The CDR3 sequence: CASSVEGVYEQYF. CDR3 bases: TGTGCCAGCAGTGTAGAGGGCGTATACGAGCAGTACTTC.

The chain joins TRBV10-1 to TRBJ1-1; D is possibly TRBD1 (5 bases). Germline assignment: CDR1 WNHNN and CDR2 SYGVQD (reference sequence). The CDR3 runs 13 residues. Trimming cost V 2 bases and J 5 bases, with 9 bases left between them. CDR3: CASSEARDTEAFF. Written as DNA, the CDR3 is TGCGCCAGCAGTGAGGCCAGGGATACTGAAGCTTTCTTT.

The chain combines TRBV9 with TRBJ2-1, with TRBD2 identical over 8 bases. CDR1 is SGDLS and CDR2 is YYNGEE in the germline V gene. The V segment lost 0 bases and the J segment 7 bases; nucleotides outside the gene matches: 6. This CDR3 has 15 amino acids. As DNA, the CDR3 is TGTGCCAGCAGCGTAGATCGGGGGGGCCATAATGAGCAGTTCTTC. Protein: CASSVDRGGHNEQFF.

V and J are TRBV6-5 and TRBJ1-2; the D gene is possibly TRBD1 (5 bases). V lost 4 bases and J 13 bases, leaving 16 bases between the germline ends. The germline gives CDR1 MNHEY, CDR2 SVGAGI. The CDR3 has 12 residues. The chain's CDR3 is CASSSSGAASTF. In nucleotides, the CDR3 is TGTGCCAGCAGTTCCTCCGGGGCCGCAAGCACCTTC.

J is TRBJ1-1 and V is TRBV9, with unresolved D. V lost 6 bases, J lost 5 bases, and 14 bases lay in between. In germline, CDR1 is SGDLS, CDR2 YYNGEE. The CDR3 is 13 residues long. As DNA, the CDR3 is TGTGCCAGCAACCCGGGAGGCGGAACTGAAGCTTTCTTT. This encodes CASNPGGGTEAFF.

The CDR3 nucleotides are TGTGCCAGCAGTACAGGGGGCGCGGGTGGCTACACCTTC. Translation gives CASSTGGAGGYTF. The chain carries TRBV2 and TRBJ1-2, with 9 bases aligning to TRBD1. Trimming took 5 bases from V and 7 from J; bases not matched to a gene: 5. This CDR3 is 13 amino acids long. CDR1 is SNHLY and CDR2 is FYNNEI in the germline V gene.

The V and J genes are TRBV6-1 and TRBJ1-2; no clear D gene. Between the trimmed V and J ends, which lost 3 bases and 5 bases, there was a span of 16 bases. CDR1 is MNHNS and CDR2 is SASEGT in the germline V gene. The CDR3 is 15 residues long. CDR3: CASSEESVLNYGYTF. The CDR3 nucleotides read TGTGCCAGCAGTGAGGAGTCCGTACTTAATTATGGCTACACCTTC.

Only a few counts were recorded for this clone. V usage is TRBV18 and J usage is TRBJ1-2, with D perhaps matching TRBD1 (5 bases). CDR3 size: 13 residues. V was trimmed by 3 bases and J by 8 bases, leaving 13 bases between them. Germline V lookup: CDR1 KGHSH, CDR2 LQKENI. CDR3 nucleotide sequence: TGTGCCAGCTCACCTCAGAGTCGGGGCGGCTACACCTTC. Encoded protein: CASSPQSRGGYTF.

Note on this clone: At the DNA level, this CDR3 is encoded by other sequences in the same sample as well. The J gene is TRBJ2-7, the V gene TRBV7-9; 8 positions match TRBD1. The CDR3 has 15 residues. Looked up from germline, CDR1 is SEHNR and CDR2 is FQNEAQ (reference sequence). J lost 1 base, V lost 1 base, and 3 bases had no gene match. Here the CDR3 reads CASSLGQGISYEQYF. The CDR3 DNA is TGTGCCAGCAGCTTAGGACAGGGGATTTCCTACGAGCAGTACTTC.

This chain connects TRBV9 to TRBJ2-2; 7 bases line up with TRBD1. Per the germline V gene, CDR1 is SGDLS and CDR2 is YYNGEE. Trimming removed 0 bases from V and 0 bases from J; junction bases left unmatched: 5. This CDR3 has 17 amino acids. Here the CDR3 DNA reads TGTGCCAGCAGCGTAGCCCCACAGGGGTCGAACACCGGGGAGCTGTTTTTT. It encodes CASSVAPQGSNTGELFF.

The chain is built from TRBV30 and TRBJ1-1; D call uncertain. V was pared by 7 bases and J by 1 base, with 10 bases between. CDR1 and CDR2 from the germline V gene are GTSNPN and SVGIG (reference sequence). The CDR3 runs 12 residues. The CDR3 coding sequence is TGTGCCTATGACGGGAAGAACACTGAAGCTTTCTTT. Translated: CAYDGKNTEAFF.